What follows is one TCR beta chain and its context. The sample belongs to a study of blood T cell repertoires in COVID-19. The CDR3 is 15 amino acids. V lost 0 bases, J lost 1 base, and 8 bases lay in between. Germline V lookup: CDR1 SGHNT, CDR2 YYREEE (reference sequence). Authors' processing steps: Amplification with reference gene primers provided the estimates of nucleated cell counts. The repertoire was sequenced with immunoSEQ multiplex PCR; TCRdb's copy has only in-frame clones and lacks some. That table is the source of V, J and clone size, and D and trimming were worked out from the DNA. The sample lists 360,000 or so clones, roughly nine tenths occurring once.

The J gene is TRBJ1-3, the V gene TRBV5-4; no clear D gene. The sample was PBMCs or T cells enriched from blood (not recorded which). The source is a woman in her twenties or thirties who had recovered from COVID-19. The CDR3 loop reads CASSLDPGSGNTIYF. CDR3 sequence (DNA): TGTGCCAGCAGCTTGGACCCGGGGTCTGGAAACACCATATATTTT. The variable domain in full, completed from reference TRBV5-4 and TRBJ1-3, reads ETGVTQSPTHLIKTRGQQVTLRCSSQSGHNTVSWYQQALGQGPQFIFQYYREEENGRGNFPPRFSGLQFPNYSSELNVNALELDDSALYLCASSLDPGSGNTIYFGEGSWLTVV.